This TCR beta chain was obtained from a study of OX40 agonist ivuxolimab in advanced cancers. Study results and limitations: Circulating CD4+ and CD8+ T cells showed clonal expansion by week 6 at 0.1 to 3.0 mg/kg.

TCRdb's copy holds only in-frame clones and misses some; the assay was immunoSEQ multiplex PCR. This sample has just over 90,000 clones; around 90% occur once, and the top ten carry around 3.5%. This clone was picked up one time. The target antigen is unknown. Trimming removed 4 bases from V and 4 bases from J; junction bases left unmatched: 3. Germline V CDR1 and CDR2: MNHEY, SMNVEV (reference sequence). The CDR3 is 13 amino acids. This receptor was identified in an adult with an advanced solid tumor such as melanoma, head and neck, liver or kidney cancer. Sequencing was performed on CD4+ or CD8+ T cells sorted from blood, taken in a trial of the OX40 agonist ivuxolimab. The J gene is TRBJ1-2, the V gene TRBV27; 7 bases map to TRBD1. Here the CDR3 reads CASSYDRAYGYTF. CDR3 nucleotide sequence: TGTGCCAGCAGTTATGACAGGGCCTATGGCTACACCTTC.